This is a list of T cell receptor beta chains from one sample in a study of T cells after yellow fever vaccination. MiXCR, run by TCRdb on the 5' RACE reads, gives a single entry per CDR3 protein. The sample consists of almost 600,000 distinct CDR3 sequences, approximately 13% of them appearing once. Sequencing was performed on PBMCs, taken on the day of the yellow fever booster vaccination. Receptor source: a man younger than 40 who received the YFV17D yellow fever vaccine. CDR3s include the opening cysteine and the closing phenylalanine or tryptophan. The order of the fields is J gene, V gene, CDR3 length, D gene, clone size, CDR3 protein, CDR3 DNA. A D gene is named only where the DNA matches it firmly. Expanded clones get a size class; other rows say once, few or many, or leave the size out.

TRBJ2-7	TRBV5-1	13	TRBD1	few	CASSEQGAYEQYF	TGCGCCAGCAGCGAACAGGGGGCCTACGAGCAGTACTTC
TRBJ2-5	TRBV18	16	.	few	CASSPGSGLHQETQYF	TGTGCCAGCTCACCCGGAAGCGGACTCCACCAAGAGACCCAGTACTTC
TRBJ2-3	TRBV10-3	14	.	.	CAINRDMDTDTQYF	TGTGCCATCAATCGGGACATGGACACAGATACGCAGTATTTT
TRBJ2-7	TRBV10-3	12	.	.	CAIRAGFYEQYF	TGTGCCATCAGGGCGGGATTCTACGAGCAGTACTTC
TRBJ1-5	TRBV2	12	.	few	CASSGLTGSQHF	TGTGCCAGCAGTGGACTGACAGGATCCCAGCATTTT
TRBJ2-5	TRBV5-1	14	.	many	CASSSQGGGETQYF	TGCGCCAGCAGCTCTCAGGGTGGAGGAGAGACCCAGTACTTC
TRBJ2-3	TRBV7-8	13	.	few	CASSWTGTDTQYF	TGTGCCAGCAGCTGGACGGGAACAGATACGCAGTATTTT
TRBJ2-3	TRBV12-3/TRBV12-4	14	.	many	CASSPLGGTDTQYF	TGTGCCAGCAGTCCACTTGGGGGAACAGATACGCAGTATTTT
TRBJ2-1	TRBV20-1	13	.	few	CSALTGLYNEQFF	TGCAGTGCTTTGACAGGACTCTACAATGAGCAGTTCTTC
TRBJ2-3	TRBV7-9	15	TRBD2	.	CASSPAGTITDTQYF	TGTGCCAGCAGCCCGGCCGGGACTATTACAGATACGCAGTATTTT
TRBJ2-3	TRBV12-3/TRBV12-4	13	.	few	CGVVGLGTDTQYF	TGTGGTGTTGTGGGGCTTGGCACAGATACGCAGTATTTT
TRBJ2-4	TRBV28	15	.	many	CASGGHLVAKNIQYF	TGTGCCAGTGGAGGGCATCTAGTAGCCAAAAACATTCAGTACTTC
TRBJ2-7	TRBV27	16	TRBD1	.	CASSLSPGQVPYEQYF	TGTGCCAGCAGTTTATCTCCGGGACAGGTGCCCTACGAGCAGTACTTC
TRBJ1-5	TRBV6-2/TRBV6-3	15	.	few	CASTSGGQPLEPQHF	TGTGCCAGCACCTCGGGCGGGCAGCCTTTGGAGCCCCAGCATTTT
TRBJ2-3	TRBV20-1	15	TRBD1	few	CSAIHRGTSTDTQYF	TGCAGTGCTATACACAGGGGCACTAGCACAGATACGCAGTATTTT
TRBJ1-2	TRBV9	17	.	few	CASSVGTTTASYYGYTF	TGTGCCAGCAGCGTAGGAACGACTACGGCGTCTTACTATGGCTACACCTTC
TRBJ2-3	TRBV12-5	16	.	.	CASRFSGLRGTDTQYF	TGTGCTAGCAGATTCAGCGGGCTTCGTGGTACAGATACGCAGTATTTT
TRBJ2-7	TRBV30	13	.	few	CAWSPSIPYEQYF	TGTGCCTGGAGTCCCAGCATACCCTACGAGCAGTACTTC
TRBJ2-5	TRBV2	13	.	.	CASISGQLETQYF	TGTGCCAGCATTTCGGGGCAGCTAGAGACCCAGTACTTC
TRBJ1-1	TRBV5-1	13	.	many	CASSLPTGTEAFF	TGCGCCAGCAGCTTGCCGACAGGCACTGAAGCTTTCTTT
TRBJ2-5	TRBV6-1	13	TRBD2	many	CASSLGGTRTQYF	TGTGCCAGCAGCCTCGGGGGGACGCGGACCCAGTACTTC
TRBJ2-7	TRBV20-1	14	.	.	CSATRLRLGYEQYF	TGCAGTGCTACTCGACTGAGGCTAGGCTACGAGCAGTACTTC
TRBJ2-1	TRBV18	15	TRBD2	.	CASSPGLEIYNEQFF	TGTGCCAGCTCACCTGGACTAGAAATCTACAATGAGCAGTTCTTC
TRBJ1-5	TRBV12-3/TRBV12-4	19	TRBD1	.	CASTPYWDRGSLSNQPQHF	TGTGCCAGCACCCCCTATTGGGACAGGGGATCCCTTAGCAATCAGCCCCAGCATTTT
TRBJ2-3	TRBV6-4	16	.	.	CASSASGALGTDTQYF	TGTGCCAGCAGTGCCTCCGGGGCCTTAGGCACAGATACGCAGTATTTT
TRBJ1-4	TRBV5-1	14	TRBD1	few	CASSFGTGVEKLFF	TGCGCCAGCAGCTTCGGGACAGGGGTAGAAAAACTGTTTTTT
TRBJ2-5	TRBV12-3/TRBV12-4	15	TRBD1	.	CASSRGTGRQETQYF	TGTGCCAGCAGTCGCGGGACAGGGCGCCAAGAGACCCAGTACTTC
TRBJ2-7	TRBV5-6	13	.	few	CASSFGPGYEQYF	TGTGCCAGCAGCTTCGGTCCAGGGTACGAGCAGTACTTC
TRBJ2-3	TRBV10-3	13	.	few	CAISEMAGDTQYF	TGTGCCATCAGTGAGATGGCAGGAGATACGCAGTATTTT
TRBJ2-7	TRBV7-2	15	TRBD2	few	CASSLGGGRATEQYF	TGTGCCAGCAGCTTAGGAGGCGGGAGGGCCACCGAGCAGTACTTC
TRBJ2-2	TRBV19	14	TRBD2	.	CASSILAATGELFF	TGTGCCAGTAGTATACTAGCGGCTACCGGGGAGCTGTTTTTT
TRBJ2-2	TRBV5-4	16	TRBD2	few	CASSFFGGRAVGELFF	TGTGCCAGCAGCTTTTTTGGCGGGAGGGCCGTCGGGGAGCTGTTTTTT
TRBJ2-5	TRBV5-1	16	.	.	CASSLVRGADQETQYF	TGCGCCAGCAGCTTAGTAAGGGGGGCGGACCAAGAGACCCAGTACTTC